The clone carrying this T cell receptor (beta chain) was picked up a small number of times. Its target is not known. The data were taken from a study of T cells after yellow fever vaccination. Making TCR cDNA involved 5'RACE template switching, which added UMIs and a universal primer site. TCRdb passed the 5' RACE reads through MiXCR, listing each CDR3 protein once. The sample includes some 560,000 distinct CDR3 sequences, about 19% of them seen just once. The germline CDR1 and CDR2 sequences are DFQATT and SNEGSKA (reference sequence). The J segment lost 5 bases and the V segment lost 6 bases, leaving 17 bases of the junction unmatched. The CDR3 is 17 amino acids. Study observations and caveats: Most primary-vaccination clones recurred post-booster (approximately 95% CD4, around 90% CD8).

This chain connects TRBV20-1 to TRBJ2-7, with TRBD1 matching 12 bases. The sample in question was PBMCs, obtained 15 days after the yellow fever booster vaccination. The receptor's source is a man aged 25 to 40 who received the YFV17D yellow fever vaccine. The CDR3 nucleotides are TGCAGTGCAAACAGCAGGGGTGGGGGACAGGGGGCCCACGAGCAGTACTTC. Translated, it gives CSANSRGGGQGAHEQYF.